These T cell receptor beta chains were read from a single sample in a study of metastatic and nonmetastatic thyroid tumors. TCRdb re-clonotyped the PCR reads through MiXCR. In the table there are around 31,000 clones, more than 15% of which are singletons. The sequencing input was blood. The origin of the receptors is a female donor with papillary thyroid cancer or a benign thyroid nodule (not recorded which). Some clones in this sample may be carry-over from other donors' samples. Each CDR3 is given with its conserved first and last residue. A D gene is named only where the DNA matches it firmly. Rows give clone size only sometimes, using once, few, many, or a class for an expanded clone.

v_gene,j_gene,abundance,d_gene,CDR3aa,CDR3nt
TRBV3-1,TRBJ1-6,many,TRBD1,CASRRDRNSPLHF,TGTGCCAGCAGAAGGGACAGGAATTCACCCCTCCACTTT
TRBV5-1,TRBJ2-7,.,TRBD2,CASSLFGGRGQSYEQYF,TGCGCCAGCAGCTTGTTTGGCGGGAGAGGTCAATCCTACGAGCAGTACTTC
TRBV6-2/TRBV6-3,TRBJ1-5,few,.,CASSPPRQVSNQPQHF,TGTGCCAGCAGTCCCCCCAGACAGGTCAGCAATCAGCCACAGCATTTT
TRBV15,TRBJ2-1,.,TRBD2,CATSRDKTSGRRRSYNEQFF,TGTGCCACCAGCAGAGATAAGACTAGCGGGAGGCGCCGCTCCTACAATGAGCAGTTCTTC
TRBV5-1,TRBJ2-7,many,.,CASSDDHYDFEYF,TGCGCCAGCAGCGACGACCATTACGATTTCGAGTACTTC
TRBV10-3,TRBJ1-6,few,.,CAITWDLNSPPHF,TGTGCCATCACTTGGGACCTTAATTCACCCCCACACTTT
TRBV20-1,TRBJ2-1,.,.,CSARRGIGNEQFF,TGCAGTGCCAGACGGGGGATAGGCAATGAGCAGTTCTTC
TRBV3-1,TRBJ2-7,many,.,CASSQQLGGEQYF,TGTGCCAGCAGCCAGCAGCTGGGTGGCGAGCAGTACTTC
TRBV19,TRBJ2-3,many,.,CASSIDTNVDTQYF,TGTGCCAGTAGTATAGATACGAATGTGGATACGCAGTATTTT
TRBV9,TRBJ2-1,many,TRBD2,CASSVGGTTSGGFYEQFF,TGTGCCAGCAGCGTAGGAGGTACGACTAGCGGGGGATTTTATGAGCAGTTCTTC